A selection of T cell receptor beta chains follows, all from one sample in a study of cytomegalovirus exposure and HLA in healthy donors. Generated by immunoSEQ multiplex PCR, the TCRdb table keeps only in-frame clones and is missing some. The profile shows 150,000 or so clones, over 65% of them singletons. Sequenced sample: PBMCs. The receptor source for this set is a female donor in good health and CMV-seronegative. Both conserved end residues are part of each CDR3. Fields, in order: V gene, J gene, D gene, clone size, CDR3 protein, CDR3 DNA. D genes are given only for firm matches. Not every row has a clone size; where given, it reads once, few, many or a size class.

>TRBV7-9|TRBJ2-2|-|-
CASSPQAGELFF
TGTGCCAGCAGCCCCCAGGCCGGGGAGCTGTTTTTT
>TRBV4-2|TRBJ2-7|-|-
CASSPAGSVDYEQYF
TGTGCCAGCAGCCCCGCGGGCTCGGTCGACTACGAGCAGTACTTC
>TRBV6-6|TRBJ1-2|-|-
CASSYVTIYGYTF
TGTGCCAGTAGTTACGTCACTATATATGGCTACACCTTC
>TRBV28|TRBJ2-7|-|-
CASSSAIGVGYEQYF
TGTGCCAGCAGCAGCGCAATAGGGGTCGGCTACGAGCAGTACTTC
>TRBV5-5|TRBJ2-7|-|-
CASSLNGLSSYEQYF
TGTGCCAGCAGCTTGAACGGTCTGAGCTCCTACGAGCAGTACTTC
>TRBV5-6|TRBJ1-2|-|-
CASSSQRRDGYTF
TGTGCCAGCAGCTCCCAACGGAGGGATGGCTACACCTTC
>TRBV5-4|TRBJ1-1|-|-
CASSSQANTEAFF
TGTGCCAGCAGCTCGCAGGCAAACACTGAAGCTTTCTTT
>TRBV5-4|TRBJ2-3|TRBD2|once
CASSWASGGRRDTQYF
TGTGCCAGCAGCTGGGCTAGCGGGGGCCGGCGGGATACGCAGTATTTT
>TRBV19|TRBJ2-5|TRBD1|-
CASSRDRGPGGAQYF
TGTGCCAGTAGTAGGGACAGGGGTCCTGGTGGGGCCCAGTACTTC
>TRBV4-1|TRBJ2-2|-|-
CASSQEGPARGTGELFF
TGCGCCAGCAGCCAAGAAGGCCCGGCCAGAGGGACCGGGGAGCTGTTTTTT
>TRBV25-1|TRBJ1-3|-|-
CASSVTTSGNTIYF
TGTGCCAGCAGCGTTACTACCTCTGGAAACACCATATATTTT
>TRBV5-6|TRBJ2-7|TRBD1|-
CASSSLRDRRSYEQYF
TGTGCCAGCAGCTCCCTCCGGGACAGGAGATCCTACGAGCAGTACTTC
>TRBV6-6|TRBJ1-4|-|-
CASSYSGAFEKLFF
TGTGCCAGCAGTTACTCAGGGGCGTTTGAAAAACTGTTTTTT
>TRBV18|TRBJ2-1|TRBD2|-
CASSPTSGRPSFQFF
TGTGCCAGCTCACCAACTAGCGGGAGGCCTTCATTCCAGTTCTTC
>TRBV5-5|TRBJ2-5|-|-
CASSTRGLAEGETQYF
TGTGCCAGCAGCACCCGGGGGCTAGCGGAGGGAGAGACCCAGTACTTC
>TRBV28|TRBJ1-1|-|-
CASSLAGYDTEAFF
TGTGCCAGCAGTTTGGCAGGATACGACACTGAAGCTTTCTTT
>TRBV7-2|TRBJ2-7|TRBD2|-
CASSPTVAGTSYEQYF
TGTGCCAGCAGCCCAACAGTAGCGGGGACCTCCTACGAGCAGTACTTC
>TRBV7-3|TRBJ1-2|-|-
CASSFSGEHNYGYTF
TGTGCCAGCAGCTTTTCAGGGGAGCATAACTATGGCTACACCTTC
>TRBV29-1|TRBJ1-1|-|-
CSVENRITNTEAFF
TGCAGCGTTGAAAACCGTATAACAAACACTGAAGCTTTCTTT
>TRBV7-9|TRBJ1-1|-|-
CASSFEGFNTEAFF
TGTGCCAGCAGCTTTGAGGGCTTCAACACTGAAGCTTTCTTT
>TRBV19|TRBJ1-5|-|-
CASSRGQFMGNQPQHF
TGTGCCAGTAGCAGGGGACAATTTATGGGCAATCAGCCCCAGCATTTT
>TRBV28|TRBJ1-4|TRBD1|few
CASRSQGFQPNEKLFF
TGTGCCAGCAGATCACAGGGGTTCCAGCCTAATGAAAAACTGTTTTTT
>TRBV28|TRBJ1-2|TRBD1|-
CASSPWGGQATNYGYTF
TGTGCCAGCAGCCCATGGGGGGGACAGGCGACTAACTATGGCTACACCTTC
>TRBV15|TRBJ1-4|-|-
CATSSENNEKLFF
TGTGCCACCAGCAGCGAGAATAATGAAAAACTGTTTTTT
>TRBV6-6|TRBJ2-2|TRBD2|-
CASSSWTSGNTGELFF
TGTGCCAGCAGTTCTTGGACTAGTGGGAACACCGGGGAGCTGTTTTTT
>TRBV6-5|TRBJ2-7|TRBD2|-
CATQAGGLYEQYF
TGTGCCACCCAAGCGGGGGGCCTCTACGAGCAGTACTTC
>TRBV28|TRBJ2-7|-|-
CASSFSQSYEQYF
TGTGCCAGCAGTTTCTCTCAGTCCTACGAGCAGTACTTC
>TRBV20-1|TRBJ2-5|-|-
CSAREVATQYF
TGCAGTGCTAGGGAAGTAGCGACCCAGTACTTC
>TRBV4-2|TRBJ2-7|-|-
CASSQVTTGLSYEQYF
TGTGCCAGCAGCCAAGTGACGACAGGCCTCTCCTACGAGCAGTACTTC
>TRBV20-1|TRBJ1-1|-|-
CSAVRDTEAFF
TGCAGTGCTGTCCGGGACACTGAAGCTTTCTTT
>TRBV5-6|TRBJ2-5|TRBD2|-
CASSLGTSGGALTQYF
TGTGCCAGCAGCTTGGGGACTAGCGGGGGGGCGTTGACCCAGTACTTC
>TRBV2|TRBJ2-5|-|-
CASTAVVQGETQYF
TGTGCCAGCACGGCGGTGGTACAGGGAGAGACCCAGTACTTC
>TRBV6-6|TRBJ1-1|-|-
CASSYERGTEAFF
TGTGCCAGCAGTTACGAACGGGGCACTGAAGCTTTCTTT
>TRBV28|TRBJ1-1|-|-
CASSLPNLQGITEAFF
TGTGCCAGCAGTTTACCCAATTTACAGGGTATAACTGAAGCTTTCTTT
>TRBV7-3|TRBJ1-5|-|-
CASSFSLYQPQHF
TGTGCCAGCAGCTTCTCCCTCTATCAGCCCCAGCATTTT
>TRBV11-2|TRBJ2-7|-|few
CASSLDLEDEQYF
TGTGCCAGCAGCTTAGATCTCGAGGACGAGCAGTACTTC
>TRBV7-6|TRBJ2-7|TRBD2|-
CASSLDASGSYEQYF
TGTGCCAGCAGCTTAGACGCTAGCGGGAGTTACGAGCAGTACTTC
>TRBV2|TRBJ2-1|-|-
CASSADTDEQFF
TGTGCCAGCAGTGCGGACACGGATGAGCAGTTCTTC
>TRBV5-1|TRBJ1-1|-|-
CASGPQGTLTEAFF
TGCGCCAGCGGCCCCCAGGGGACCTTGACTGAAGCTTTCTTT
>TRBV19|TRBJ2-5|-|-
CARGTACETQYF
TGTGCCAGGGGGACTGCGTGTGAGACCCAGTACTTC
>TRBV5-6|TRBJ2-7|TRBD1|few
CASSRKKNRDSSSYEQYF
TGTGCCAGCAGCCGAAAAAAAAACCGGGACAGCTCCTCCTACGAGCAGTACTTC
>TRBV28|TRBJ2-7|TRBD2|-
CASRATSGKAYEQYF
TGTGCCAGCAGGGCTACTAGCGGGAAGGCCTACGAGCAGTACTTC
>TRBV28|TRBJ1-2|-|-
CASSLGLSPGGYTF
TGTGCCAGCAGTTTGGGGCTTTCTCCGGGTGGCTACACCTTC
>TRBV6-5|TRBJ1-3|TRBD1|once
CASSRTGVTNTIYF
TGTGCCAGCAGTCGCACAGGGGTGACAAACACCATATATTTT
>TRBV11-2|TRBJ1-2|-|-
CASSRRRQGRIETYGYTF
TGTGCCAGCAGCCGTCGGCGGCAGGGGCGGATAGAAACCTATGGCTACACCTTC
>TRBV11-3|TRBJ2-1|-|-
CASSLVAGWEQFF
TGTGCCAGCAGCTTAGTGGCAGGATGGGAGCAGTTCTTC
>TRBV28|TRBJ1-1|-|-
CASSPPSPTKIKAFF
TGTGCCAGCAGTCCCCCCAGCCCGACTAAGATAAAAGCTTTCTTT
>TRBV28|TRBJ2-5|TRBD2|-
CASSFNLAGDQETQYF
TGTGCCAGCAGTTTCAACCTAGCGGGGGACCAAGAGACCCAGTACTTC
>TRBV2|TRBJ2-5|TRBD2|-
CASVGLAGFQETQYF
TGTGCCAGCGTCGGACTAGCGGGGTTCCAAGAGACCCAGTACTTC
>TRBV9|TRBJ1-2|-|few
CASSLRGGYTF
TGTGCCAGCAGCCTGCGGGGGGGCTACACCTTC
>TRBV7-2|TRBJ2-7|-|once
CASSLSPRTYEQYF
TGTGCCAGCAGCTTATCCCCGCGGACCTACGAGCAGTACTTC
>TRBV29-1|TRBJ2-1|TRBD2|few
CSVVSGGVGEQFF
TGCAGCGTAGTTAGCGGGGGGGTAGGTGAGCAGTTCTTC
>TRBV7-3|TRBJ1-1|-|-
CASSSNRVGTEAFF
TGTGCCAGCAGCTCGAACAGGGTGGGCACTGAAGCTTTCTTT
>TRBV6-5|TRBJ1-2|TRBD1|-
CASSLTGNYGYTF
TGTGCCAGCAGTTTGACAGGGAACTATGGCTACACCTTC